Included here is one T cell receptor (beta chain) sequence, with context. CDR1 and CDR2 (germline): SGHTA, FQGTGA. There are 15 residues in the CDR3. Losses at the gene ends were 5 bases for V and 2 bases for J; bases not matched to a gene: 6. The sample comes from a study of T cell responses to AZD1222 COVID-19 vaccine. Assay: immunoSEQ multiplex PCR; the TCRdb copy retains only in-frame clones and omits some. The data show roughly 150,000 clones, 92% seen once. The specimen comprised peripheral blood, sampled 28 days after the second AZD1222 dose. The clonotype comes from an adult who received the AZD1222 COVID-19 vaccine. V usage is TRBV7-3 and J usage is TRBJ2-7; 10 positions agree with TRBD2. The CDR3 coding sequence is TGTGCCAGCAGCCCAGGGACTAGCGTAGCCTACGAGCAGTACTTC. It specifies CASSPGTSVAYEQYF. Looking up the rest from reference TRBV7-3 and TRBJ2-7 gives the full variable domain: GAGVSQTPSNKVTEKGKYVELRCDPISGHTALYWYRQSLGQGPEFLIYFQGTGAADDSGLPNDRFFAVRPEGSVSTLKIQRTERGDSAVYLCASSPGTSVAYEQYFGPGTRLTVT.